This T cell receptor (beta chain) is from a study of neurological immune-mediated disorders. Germline V gene data show CDR1 as SGHAT and CDR2 as FQNNGV. Trimming removed 1 base at V and 6 bases at J, with 18 bases between. The CDR3 extends over 16 amino acids. Via MiXCR, TCRdb re-called the 5' RACE reads, giving one row per CDR3 protein. The sample lists more than 25,000 distinct CDR3 sequences; approximately 20% were seen once. This TCR derives from a man aged 45-65 years with HTLV-1-associated myelopathy (HAM/TSP). The chain recombines TRBV11-2 with TRBJ2-5, with D perhaps assigned TRBD1 or TRBD2 (5 bases each). Specimen: CD4+ T cells from blood. The CDR3 nucleotides read TGTGCCAGCAGCTTAGCAGCAGGGAGCCCCCCAAAGACCCAGTACTTC. Translating it yields CASSLAAGSPPKTQYF. Supplemented by reference TRBV11-2 and TRBJ2-5, the full variable domain reads EAGVAQSPRYKIIEKRQSVAFWCNPISGHATLYWYQQILGQGPKLLIQFQNNGVVDDSQLPKDRFSAERLKGVDSTLKIQPAKLEDSAVYLCASSLAAGSPPKTQYFGPGTRLLVL.